This T cell receptor (beta chain) is drawn from a study of vaccination effects on CD4 cells after COVID-19. Germline CDR1 is SGHTA and CDR2 is FQGNSA. V dropped 5 bases and J dropped 2 bases, with 13 bases sitting between them. The CDR3 runs 15 residues. Study results and limitations: Long after vaccination, the clones induced by infection and by vaccine shrank markedly in size.

ViraFEST used viral peptide pools to expand antigen-specific CD4+ T cells before sequencing. The culture ran for 10 days, and then CD4+ T cells were isolated. Documented for the person is a PCR-confirmed SARS-CoV-2 infection occurring between March and December 2020. Only in-frame clones appear in the TCRdb table, and some are missing; sequencing was by immunoSEQ multiplex PCR. This sample yields some 35,000 clones, of which approximately 78% are seen a single time; approximately 15% belongs to the top ten. Of note for this clone: The antigen remains undetermined.

Source: CD4+ T cells from PBMCs cultured with HCoV-NL63 spike peptides, taken before COVID-19 vaccination. The clonotype was recovered from a human donor who had a prior SARS-CoV-2 infection. The chain has TRBV7-2 and TRBJ2-1, with D perhaps assigned TRBD1 or TRBD2 (6 bases each). The CDR3 here is CASSPLGGTYNEQFF. CDR3 in DNA: TGTGCCAGCAGCCCACTAGGGGGGACCTACAATGAGCAGTTCTTC.